The source of this T cell receptor (beta chain) is a study of blood T cell repertoires in COVID-19. About the study: T cells, B-cell-depleted T cells, or PBMCs supplied cDNA or gDNA.

The authors' processing: The assay estimated nucleated cells by amplifying reference gene primers. The assay was immunoSEQ multiplex PCR, and TCRdb's table has in-frame clones only and misses some. V, J and clone size were drawn from that table, and D and trimming were deduced from the DNA. The sample records some 110,000 clones, approximately 86% being singletons. The CDR3 runs to 14 residues. Trimming took 0 bases from V and 0 from J, leaving 5 bases between them. CDR1 LGHNA and CDR2 YSLEER come from the germline V gene. The sample was peripheral blood. The clonotype originates from a man aged 35-49 years with acute or convalescent COVID-19. This rearrangement joins TRBV4-3 to TRBJ1-1; D ambiguous. CDR3 amino acids: CASSQDTVNTEAFF. The CDR3 DNA reads as TGCGCCAGCAGCCAAGACACGGTGAACACTGAAGCTTTCTTT.